Given below is one T cell receptor beta chain in context. The data were obtained in a study of blood T cell repertoires in COVID-19. The authors' processing: Reference gene primer amplification gave nucleated cell count estimates. Profiling relied on immunoSEQ multiplex PCR, and the TCRdb table lists in-frame clones only, not all of them. For V, J and clone size, that table is used; D and trimming come from the DNA. Here the sample spans around 240,000 clones, approximately 80% being singletons. V was cut by 5 bases and J by 5 bases, with 13 bases left in between. The germline CDR1 and CDR2 sequences are SGHTA and FQGNSA. The CDR3 is made up of 14 amino acids.

This chain joins TRBV7-2 and TRBJ1-5, with a tentative D call TRBD1 (6 bases). The receptor comes from a woman in her 50s with acute or convalescent COVID-19. The sample was peripheral blood. The CDR3 loop is CASSPWGLDQPQHF. The CDR3 nucleotides are TGTGCCAGCAGCCCGTGGGGGCTAGATCAGCCCCAGCATTTT. Variable domain in full (rest from reference TRBV7-2 and TRBJ1-5): GAGVSQSPSNKVTEKGKDVELRCDPISGHTALYWYRQSLGQGLEFLIYFQGNSAPDKSGLPSDRFSAERTGGSVSTLTIQRTQQEDSAVYLCASSPWGLDQPQHFGDGTRLSIL.